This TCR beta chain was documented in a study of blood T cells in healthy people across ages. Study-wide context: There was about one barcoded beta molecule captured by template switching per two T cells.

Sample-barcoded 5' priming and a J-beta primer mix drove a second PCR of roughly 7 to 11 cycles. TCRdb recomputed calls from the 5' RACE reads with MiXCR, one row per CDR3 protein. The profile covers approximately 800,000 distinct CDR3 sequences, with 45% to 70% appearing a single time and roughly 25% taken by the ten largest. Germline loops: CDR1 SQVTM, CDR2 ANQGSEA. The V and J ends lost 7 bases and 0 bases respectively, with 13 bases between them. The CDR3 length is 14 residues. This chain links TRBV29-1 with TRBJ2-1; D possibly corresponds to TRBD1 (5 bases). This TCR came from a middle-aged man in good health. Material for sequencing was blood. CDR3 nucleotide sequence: TGCAGCGCTGACAGAGAGCTCTCCTACAATGAGCAGTTCTTC. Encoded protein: CSADRELSYNEQFF.